This TCR beta chain comes out of a study of T cell responses to AZD1222 COVID-19 vaccine. The CDR3 contains 16 residues. Trimming stripped 1 base from V and 0 bases from J, with 13 bases between. Germline V gene data show CDR1 as MNHNS and CDR2 as SASEGT. The assay was immunoSEQ multiplex PCR, and TCRdb's table has in-frame clones only and misses some. Altogether nearly 110,000 clones are present, about nine tenths being singletons, with the ten largest covering 6.2%. This chain uses TRBV6-1 with TRBJ2-7; the D is unclear. Material: peripheral blood, obtained 28 days after the second AZD1222 dose. The TCR comes from an adult who received the AZD1222 COVID-19 vaccine. In DNA form, the CDR3 reads TGTGCCAGCAGTGAAGTCGGGTCTTGGGACTCCTACGAGCAGTACTTC. Amino acids: CASSEVGSWDSYEQYF.